One and the same sample provided the 5 T cell receptor beta chains below, sequenced in a study of blood T cell repertoires in COVID-19. Sequencing was performed with immunoSEQ multiplex PCR; in TCRdb, only in-frame clones are kept and a portion is missing. Altogether some 350,000 clones are present, almost 90% being singletons, with the ten largest covering more than 5.5%. Sequences were obtained from peripheral blood. These receptors originate from a woman aged 70-85 years with COVID-19, enrolled during active disease.

J is TRBJ1-3 and V is TRBV6-6; D uncertain. The CDR3 sequence is 14 residues long. V lost 2 bases, J lost 2 bases, and 7 bases lay in between. The V gene's germline CDR1 is MNHNY and CDR2 SVGAGI (reference sequence). In DNA, the CDR3 is TGTGCCAGCAGTTACGAGGGTCCTGGAAACACCATATATTTT. It encodes CASSYEGPGNTIYF.

The V gene is TRBV24-1, the J gene TRBJ2-6; D not certain. The CDR3 totals 17 residues. Trimming shortened V by 1 base and J by 1 base, and 10 bases separated the two germline ends. Germline V gene sequence: CDR1 KGHDR, CDR2 SFDVKD. Written as DNA, the CDR3 is TGTGCCACCAGTGATTTTGCGTTCTTTTCTGGGGCCAACGTCCTGACTTTC. This sequence encodes CATSDFAFFSGANVLTF.

The V call is TRBV5-6, the J call TRBJ2-5; tentative D call: TRBD2 (5 bases). CDR3 size: 13 residues. The germline V gene has CDR1 SGHDT and CDR2 YYEEEE. The V end lost 4 bases, the J end lost 4 bases, and 11 bases lay between the germline ends. The CDR3 reads CASSPPGGETQYF. The DNA of the CDR3 is TGTGCCAGCAGCCCTCCAGGAGGAGAGACCCAGTACTTC.

This clone was detected a few times. The CDR3 protein is CASSLARNTEAFF. CDR3 DNA sequence: TGTGCCAGCAGCTTAGCGAGGAACACTGAAGCTTTCTTT. The rearrangement links TRBV7-2 to TRBJ1-1; D is uncertain. Trimming pared 0 bases from V and 1 base from J, leaving 3 bases between. CDR3 length: 13 residues. CDR1 SGHTA and CDR2 FQGNSA come from the germline V gene.

V and J are TRBV18 and TRBJ1-5, with TRBD1 matching 10 bases. Trimming took 4 bases from V and 3 from J; bases not matched to a gene: 9. The CDR3 totals 17 residues. Looked up from germline, CDR1 is KGHSH and CDR2 is LQKENI. The CDR3 coding sequence is TGTGCCAGCTCACTTTTCCCGGGGACAGGGGACAATCAGCCCCAGCATTTT. This gives the protein CASSLFPGTGDNQPQHF.